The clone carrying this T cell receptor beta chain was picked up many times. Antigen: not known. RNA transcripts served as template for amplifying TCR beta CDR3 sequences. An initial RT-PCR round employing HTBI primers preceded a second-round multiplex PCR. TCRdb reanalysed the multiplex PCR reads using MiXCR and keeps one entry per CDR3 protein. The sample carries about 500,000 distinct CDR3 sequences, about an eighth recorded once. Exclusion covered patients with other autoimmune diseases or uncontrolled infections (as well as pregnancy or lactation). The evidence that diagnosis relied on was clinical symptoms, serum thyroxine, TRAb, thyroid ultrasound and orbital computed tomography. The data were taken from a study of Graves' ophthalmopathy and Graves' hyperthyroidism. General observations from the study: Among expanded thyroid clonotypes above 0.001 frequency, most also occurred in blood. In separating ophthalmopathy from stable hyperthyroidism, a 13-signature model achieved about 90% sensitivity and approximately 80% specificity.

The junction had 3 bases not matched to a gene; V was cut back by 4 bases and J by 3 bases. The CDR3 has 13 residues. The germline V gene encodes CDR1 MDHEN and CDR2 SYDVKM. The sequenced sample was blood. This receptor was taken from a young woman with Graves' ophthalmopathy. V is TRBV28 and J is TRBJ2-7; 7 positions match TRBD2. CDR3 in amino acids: CASSSGLVYEQYF. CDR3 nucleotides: TGTGCCAGCAGTTCAGGACTAGTCTACGAGCAGTACTTC.